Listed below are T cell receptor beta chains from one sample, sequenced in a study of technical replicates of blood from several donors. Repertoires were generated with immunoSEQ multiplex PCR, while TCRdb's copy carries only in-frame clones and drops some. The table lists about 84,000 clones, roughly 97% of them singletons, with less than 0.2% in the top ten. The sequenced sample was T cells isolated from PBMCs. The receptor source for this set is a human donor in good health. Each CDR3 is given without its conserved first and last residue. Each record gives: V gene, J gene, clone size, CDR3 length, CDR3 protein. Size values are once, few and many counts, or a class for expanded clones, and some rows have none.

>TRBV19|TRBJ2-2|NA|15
ASTLLPGQGVTGELF
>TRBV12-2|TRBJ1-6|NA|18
ASRLATGPTLSVYNSPLH
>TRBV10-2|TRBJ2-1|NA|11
ASSEIAGNEQF
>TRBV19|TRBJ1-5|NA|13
ASRQGFVGNQPQH
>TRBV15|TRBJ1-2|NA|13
ATSRDRTGSPRGT
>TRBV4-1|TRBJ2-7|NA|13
ASSQPSGPFNEQY
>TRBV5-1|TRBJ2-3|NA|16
ASSSQGLAGGTTDTQY
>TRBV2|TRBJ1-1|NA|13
ASSGSGRVDTEAF
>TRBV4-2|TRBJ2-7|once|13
ASSQDRDTLGEQY
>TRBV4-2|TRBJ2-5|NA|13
ASSPQERELETQY
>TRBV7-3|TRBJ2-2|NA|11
ASSLGSTGELF
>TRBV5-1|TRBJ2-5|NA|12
ASSLGGPWETQY
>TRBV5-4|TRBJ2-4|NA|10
ASSSSGNIQY
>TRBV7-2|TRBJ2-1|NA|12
ASSRDNGDNEQF
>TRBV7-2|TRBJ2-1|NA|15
ASSPSGLAGQYNEQF